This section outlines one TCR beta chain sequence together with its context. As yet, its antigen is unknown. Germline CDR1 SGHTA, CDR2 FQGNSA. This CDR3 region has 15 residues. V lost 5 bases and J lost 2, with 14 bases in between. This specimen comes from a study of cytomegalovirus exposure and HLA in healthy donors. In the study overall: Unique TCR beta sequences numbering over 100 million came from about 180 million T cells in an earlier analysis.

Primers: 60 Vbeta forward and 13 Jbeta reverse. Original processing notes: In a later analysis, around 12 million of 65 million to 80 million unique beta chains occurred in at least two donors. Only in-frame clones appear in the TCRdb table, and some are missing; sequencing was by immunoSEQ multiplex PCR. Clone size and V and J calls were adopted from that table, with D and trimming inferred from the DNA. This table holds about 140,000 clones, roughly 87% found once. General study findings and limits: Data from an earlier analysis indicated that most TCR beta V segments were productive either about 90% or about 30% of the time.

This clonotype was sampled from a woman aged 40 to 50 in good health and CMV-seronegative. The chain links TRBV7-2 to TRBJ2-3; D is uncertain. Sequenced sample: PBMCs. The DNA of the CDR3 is TGTGCCAGCAGCATCTCCCTACCCCCCACAGATACGCAGTATTTT. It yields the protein CASSISLPPTDTQYF.